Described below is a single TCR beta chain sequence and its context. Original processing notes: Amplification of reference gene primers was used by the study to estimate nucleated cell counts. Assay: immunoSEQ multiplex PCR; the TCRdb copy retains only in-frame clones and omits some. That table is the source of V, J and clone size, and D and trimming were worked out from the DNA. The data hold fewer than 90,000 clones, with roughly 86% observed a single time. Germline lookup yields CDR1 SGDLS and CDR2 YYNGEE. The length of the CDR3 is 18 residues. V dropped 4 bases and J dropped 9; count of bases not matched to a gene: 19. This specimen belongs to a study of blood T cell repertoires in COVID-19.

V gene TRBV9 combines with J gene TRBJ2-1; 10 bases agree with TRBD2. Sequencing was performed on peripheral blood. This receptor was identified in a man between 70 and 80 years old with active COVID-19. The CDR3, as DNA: TGTGCCAGCAGCCAGCCACCCGCTAGCGGGAGTCTGGTGATTGAGCAGTTCTTC. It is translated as CASSQPPASGSLVIEQFF.